The 31 T cell receptor beta chains below come from one sample, sequenced in a study of shared clonotypes between healthy human individuals. TCRdb keeps only in-frame clones here, not all; method: immunoSEQ multiplex PCR. The repertoire consists of some 1.1 million clones, with 70% to 80% occurring once and the leading ten covering 0.89%. The sequenced sample was memory CD4+ T cells from PBMCs. The subset denotes: CD45RA-negative fraction. Receptors originate from a man younger than 35 in good health. Some clones in this sample may be carry-over from other donors' samples.

V is TRBV11-2 and J is TRBJ2-1; D may correspond to TRBD1 or TRBD2 (5 bases each). CDR3 size: 14 residues. CDR1 and CDR2 (germline): SGHAT, FQNNGV. Deletions cut 1 base from V and 6 bases from J, with 10 bases between. CDR3 sequence: CASSLVRGTNEQFF. The CDR3, as DNA: TGTGCCAGCAGCTTAGTCCGAGGGACCAATGAGCAGTTCTTC.

This clone came up once. The V gene is TRBV5-6, the J gene TRBJ2-7; TRBD2 agrees at 7 bases. Per the germline V gene, CDR1 is SGHDT and CDR2 is YYEEEE. V trimming: 5 bases; J trimming: 1 base; junction bases outside the gene matches: 6. The CDR3 is 14 amino acids. The CDR3 DNA reads as TGTGCCAGCAGTCAGGGACTATGGTCCTACGAGCAGTACTTC. Translated, it gives CASSQGLWSYEQYF.

The chain joins TRBV25-1 to TRBJ2-7; 12 bases are a match to TRBD1. The CDR3 sequence is 14 residues long. V was clipped by 6 bases and J by 6 bases; unmatched bases: 6. CDR1 and CDR2 from the germline V gene are MGHDK and SYGVNS. CDR3: CASRPGQGAVEQYF. The CDR3 nucleotides are TGTGCCAGCAGGCCGGGACAGGGGGCTGTCGAGCAGTACTTC.

The rearrangement uses TRBV7-2 and TRBJ2-5; TRBD2 matches 7 bases. This CDR3 spans 15 amino acids. The junction had 10 bases not matched to a gene; V was cut back by 7 bases and J by 2 bases. Germline CDR1 is SGHTA and CDR2 is FQGNSA. The CDR3 nucleotides are TGTGCCAGCACCCGGTCCGCGGGAGCTCAAGAGACCCAGTACTTC. Translation gives CASTRSAGAQETQYF. Full variable domain (outside the CDR3, taken from reference TRBV7-2 and TRBJ2-5): GAGVSQSPSNKVTEKGKDVELRCDPISGHTALYWYRQSLGQGLEFLIYFQGNSAPDKSGLPSDRFSAERTGGSVSTLTIQRTQQEDSAVYLCASTRSAGAQETQYFGPGTRLLVL.

This clone was detected a few times. The gene calls are TRBV10-3 and TRBJ1-1; D gene unclear. Germline CDR1 and CDR2: ENHRY and SYGVKD. V gave up 7 bases and J gave up 3 bases, with 15 bases separating them. The CDR3 covers 14 residues. CDR3 amino acids: CAIKASDAYTEAFF. CDR3 sequence (DNA): TGTGCCATCAAAGCGAGTGATGCGTACACTGAAGCTTTCTTT.

This clone occurred a few times. The chain joins TRBV7-6 to TRBJ2-5, with 8 nucleotides matching TRBD1. Looked up from germline, CDR1 is SGHVS and CDR2 is FNYEAQ. With V trimmed by 8 bases and J by 7 bases, 12 bases remained unmatched. The CDR3 has 14 amino acids. This chain's CDR3 is CASQNQDRVGTQYF. For the CDR3, the DNA is TGTGCCAGCCAGAACCAGGACAGGGTGGGGACCCAGTACTTC.

This chain connects TRBV7-2 to TRBJ2-1; D gene unclear. Germline assignment: CDR1 SGHTA and CDR2 FQGNSA. The CDR3 runs to 13 residues. V lost 3 bases and J 6 bases, leaving 9 bases between the germline ends. In DNA, the CDR3 is TGTGCCAGCAGCTTTATCCGGGCCAATGAGCAGTTCTTC. Residues: CASSFIRANEQFF.

This chain connects TRBV6-1 to TRBJ2-1; a possible D gene is TRBD2 (6 bases). V was clipped by 6 bases and J by 9 bases, with 18 bases between them. Germline V gene data show CDR1 as MNHNS and CDR2 as SASEGT. This CDR3 comprises 14 residues. CDR3 protein: CASRIAAALFEQFF. CDR3 DNA sequence: TGTGCCAGCAGAATAGCGGCAGCTCTCTTTGAGCAGTTCTTC.

CDR3 residues: CASSLTTVNTEAFF. DNA of the CDR3: TGTGCCAGCAGTTTAACAACGGTGAACACTGAAGCTTTCTTT. The rearrangement links TRBV28 to TRBJ1-1; no reliable D call. Germline V lookup: CDR1 MDHEN, CDR2 SYDVKM. The CDR3 spans 14 residues. Trimming shortened V by 2 bases and J by 0 bases, and 7 bases separated the two germline ends.

The V gene is TRBV19, the J gene TRBJ1-5; possibly TRBD1 for D (5 bases). V was trimmed by 3 bases and J by 6 bases, leaving 12 bases between them. CDR3 size: 14 residues. CDR1 and CDR2 from the germline V gene are LNHDA and SQIVND (reference sequence). As DNA, the CDR3 is TGTGCCAGTAGTATCCAGGGAGGGCGTCAGCCCCAGCATTTT. It encodes CASSIQGGRQPQHF. The variable domain in full, completed from reference TRBV19 and TRBJ1-5, reads DGGITQSPKYLFRKEGQNVTLSCEQNLNHDAMYWYRQDPGQGLRLIYYSQIVNDFQKGDIAEGYSVSREKKESFPLTVTSAQKNPTAFYLCASSIQGGRQPQHFGDGTRLSIL.

The V and J genes are TRBV6-5 and TRBJ2-1; a possible D gene is TRBD1 (7 bases). Looked up from germline, CDR1 is MNHEY and CDR2 is SVGAGI. CDR3 length: 14 amino acids. V dropped 2 bases and J dropped 9 bases, with 14 bases sitting between them. The CDR3 sequence is CASSYNRGGGEQFF. The CDR3 region has the DNA TGTGCCAGCAGTTACAACAGGGGAGGAGGTGAGCAGTTCTTC.

The chain recombines TRBV6-1 with TRBJ2-7; no clear D gene. Germline CDR1 is MNHNS and CDR2 is SASEGT. This CDR3 comprises 13 residues. V was clipped by 6 bases and J by 2 bases, with 11 bases between them. The DNA for the CDR3 is TGTGCCAGCAGGACCCCGGGCGCCTACGAGCAGTACTTC. It yields the protein CASRTPGAYEQYF.

This chain joins TRBV18 and TRBJ2-5; 14 bases are a match to TRBD2. Germline lookup yields CDR1 KGHSH and CDR2 LQKENI. This CDR3 is 17 amino acids long. Trimming at V came to 4 bases and at J to 8 bases, leaving 12 bases not matched to a gene. CDR3 sequence: CASSLIEGTSGRGTQYF. Written as DNA, the CDR3 is TGTGCCAGCTCACTTATTGAAGGGACTAGCGGGAGAGGTACCCAGTACTTC.

The rearrangement joins TRBV27 to TRBJ2-7; 9 bases line up with TRBD2. The CDR3 is made up of 16 amino acids. The ends lost 2 bases at V and 7 bases at J; junction bases unmatched: 12. CDR1 and CDR2 (germline): MNHEY, SMNVEV (reference sequence). CDR3 nucleotides: TGTGCCAGCAGTTTACCTAGCGGGAACCTATTTCGGGAGCAGTACTTC. Translated, it gives CASSLPSGNLFREQYF.

A remark on this clone: Other DNA sequences in this specimen translate into the identical CDR3. The CDR3 sequence: CASSFLGTAEETQYF. In nucleotides, the CDR3 is TGCGCCAGCAGCTTCCTCGGGACAGCCGAAGAGACCCAGTACTTC. The chain recombines TRBV5-1 with TRBJ2-5; 7 bases are shared with TRBD1. J lost 3 bases, V lost 2 bases, and 7 bases had no gene match. The CDR3 extends over 15 amino acids. Germline CDR1 SGHRS, CDR2 YFSETQ.

The rearrangement joins TRBV2 to TRBJ2-1, with D tentatively TRBD2 (5 bases). This CDR3 region has 17 residues. V lost 4 bases and J lost 2, with 18 bases in between. Germline V gives CDR1 SNHLY, CDR2 FYNNEI. DNA for the CDR3: TGTGCCAGCAGTGCCCCCCCCGCCCCGGGAACCTACAATGAGCAGTTCTTC. Translated, it gives CASSAPPAPGTYNEQFF.

The count of this clone is one. The V gene is TRBV9, the J gene TRBJ2-1; D is possibly TRBD1 or TRBD2 (6 bases each). The V gene's germline CDR1 is SGDLS and CDR2 YYNGEE. Trimming pared 6 bases from V and 0 bases from J, leaving 16 bases between. This CDR3 has 16 amino acids. The DNA of the CDR3 is TGTGCCAGCAACTCTAAAGGGGGACTCTCCTACAATGAGCAGTTCTTC. Residues: CASNSKGGLSYNEQFF.

The chain links TRBV5-1 to TRBJ2-3, with 11 bases lining up with TRBD2. V dropped 0 bases and J dropped 3; count of bases not matched to a gene: 6. CDR1 SGHRS and CDR2 YFSETQ come from the germline V gene. CDR3 length equals 17 residues. The chain's CDR3 is CASSLAPGTSGTDTQYF. CDR3 nucleotides: TGCGCCAGCAGCTTGGCCCCAGGGACTAGCGGAACAGATACGCAGTATTTT. Full variable domain (outside the CDR3, taken from reference TRBV5-1 and TRBJ2-3): KAGVTQTPRYLIKTRGQQVTLSCSPISGHRSVSWYQQTPGQGLQFLFEYFSETQRNKGNFPGRFSGRQFSNSRSEMNVSTLELGDSALYLCASSLAPGTSGTDTQYFGPGTRLTVL.

The CDR3 sequence is CASSPNTGTNYGYTF. DNA for the CDR3: TGTGCCAGCTCCCCAAACACAGGTACTAACTATGGCTACACCTTC. The chain joins TRBV9 to TRBJ1-2; tentative D call: TRBD1 (5 bases). CDR3 length: 15 amino acids. V lost 7 bases, J lost 0 bases, and 16 bases lay in between. Per germline, CDR1 SGDLS and CDR2 YYNGEE.

The J gene is TRBJ2-1, the V gene TRBV11-1; the D is unclear. The V gene lost 1 base and the J gene lost 8 bases, with 6 bases spanning the gap. The CDR3 contains 12 residues. Germline V gives CDR1 SGHAT, CDR2 FQDESV (reference sequence). This chain's CDR3 is CASSLGAHEQFF. The CDR3 DNA is TGTGCCAGCAGCTTAGGGGCTCATGAGCAGTTCTTC.

This clone appeared a few times. The rearrangement uses TRBV10-3 and TRBJ1-3; D is unresolved. Trimming removed 0 bases at V and 1 base at J, with 19 bases between. CDR1 is ENHRY, CDR2 SYGVKD, per germline. The CDR3 runs 19 residues. The DNA of the CDR3 is TGTGCCATCAGTGAGTCGGAAGGCAGGTCATTCACTTCTGGAAACACCATATATTTT. This encodes CAISESEGRSFTSGNTIYF.

The chain is built from TRBV28 and TRBJ2-4; TRBD2 is a possible D gene (5 bases). The CDR3 is made up of 15 amino acids. Trimming removed 5 bases from V and 1 base from J, with 12 bases in between. In germline, CDR1 is MDHEN, CDR2 SYDVKM. CDR3 bases: TGTGCCAGCAGTCTGTCGGGGTGGGCCAAAAACATTCAGTACTTC. Translated, it gives CASSLSGWAKNIQYF.

This clone was seen a few times. This chain connects TRBV14 to TRBJ1-1, with D tentatively TRBD1 (6 bases). Germline lookup yields CDR1 SGHDN and CDR2 FVKESK. CDR3 length: 12 amino acids. V was shortened by 7 bases and J by 4 bases, with 10 bases between the two germline ends. The DNA of the CDR3 is TGTGCCAGCAAGGGGGGATTCACTGAAGCTTTCTTT. Protein: CASKGGFTEAFF.

V and J are TRBV15 and TRBJ1-5, with a tentative D call TRBD1 (5 bases). This CDR3 spans 17 amino acids. Germline V gene sequence: CDR1 LNHNV, CDR2 YYDKDF (reference sequence). Trimming took off 0 bases at V and 4 bases at J, with 16 bases between the two ends. The CDR3 protein is CATSRDPGGIRNQPQHF. The CDR3 DNA follows: TGTGCCACCAGCAGAGACCCCGGGGGGATACGGAATCAGCCCCAGCATTTT.

The chain couples TRBV14 to TRBJ2-7; TRBD1 aligns across 7 bases. V lost 0 bases, J lost 3 bases, and 11 bases stayed unmatched. The CDR3 consists of 17 residues. Germline values: CDR1 SGHDN, CDR2 FVKESK. CDR3: CASSQDLRTGPGYEQYF. The CDR3 DNA sequence: TGTGCCAGCAGCCAAGATCTGAGGACAGGACCCGGCTACGAGCAGTACTTC.

Note on this clone: This sample also contains other DNA sequences that code for the same CDR3. The chain has TRBV7-2 and TRBJ2-2; D remains ambiguous. This CDR3 is built from 14 residues. V lost 6 bases and J 0 bases, leaving 8 bases between the germline ends. The germline gives CDR1 SGHTA, CDR2 FQGNSA. In DNA form, the CDR3 reads TGTGCCAGCAGTTTTACCCCGAACACCGGGGAGCTGTTTTTT. Its translation: CASSFTPNTGELFF.

Turning to this clone: Other nucleotide sequences from this sample produce the same CDR3. The genes are TRBV7-2 and TRBJ2-3; D uncertain. The length of the CDR3 is 13 residues. Germline CDR1 and CDR2: SGHTA and FQGNSA. The V end lost 1 base, the J end lost 3 bases, and 5 bases lay between the germline ends. CDR3 bases: TGTGCCAGCAGCTTAGGGTATACAGATACGCAGTATTTT. It yields the protein CASSLGYTDTQYF.

J is TRBJ1-3 and V is TRBV5-1; unclear D gene. The V gene lost 4 bases and the J gene lost 3 bases, with 14 bases spanning the gap. CDR3 length equals 15 residues. Looked up from germline, CDR1 is SGHRS and CDR2 is YFSETQ. The CDR3 DNA reads TGCGCCAGCAGCCAACCCCCAGCGTATGGAAACACCATATATTTT. Translation: CASSQPPAYGNTIYF.

V gene TRBV7-9 combines with J gene TRBJ2-7, with 7 bases matching TRBD1. This CDR3 is built from 15 residues. Trimming removed 0 bases from V and 3 bases from J; junction bases left unmatched: 5. The germline V gene has CDR1 SEHNR and CDR2 FQNEAQ (reference sequence). CDR3 sequence (DNA): TGTGCCAGCAGCTTAGCAGGGGGCAGGGACTACGAGCAGTACTTC. It codes for CASSLAGGRDYEQYF.

About this clone: This clone may be a read error of a much larger clone one base away. V is TRBV7-9 and J is TRBJ2-7, with 11 positions matching TRBD2. CDR1 and CDR2 from the germline V gene are SEHNR and FQNEAQ (reference sequence). J lost 3 bases, V lost 5 bases, and 3 bases had no gene match. This CDR3 is 14 amino acids long. In DNA, the CDR3 is TGTGCCAGCAGCCAACTAGCGGGAGACTACGAGCAGTACTTC. Translating gives CASSQLAGDYEQYF.

This sequence joins TRBV5-1 and TRBJ2-7, with D possibly being TRBD1 (5 bases). Germline lookup yields CDR1 SGHRS and CDR2 YFSETQ. The CDR3 is made up of 13 amino acids. V lost 0 bases to trimming and J lost 6 bases, with 10 bases between them. CDR3 in amino acids: CASSLAAGFEQYF. In DNA form, the CDR3 reads TGCGCCAGCAGCTTGGCCGCAGGGTTCGAGCAGTACTTC. Full variable domain (missing parts from reference TRBV5-1 and TRBJ2-7): KAGVTQTPRYLIKTRGQQVTLSCSPISGHRSVSWYQQTPGQGLQFLFEYFSETQRNKGNFPGRFSGRQFSNSRSEMNVSTLELGDSALYLCASSLAAGFEQYFGPGTRLTVT.